Given below is one T cell receptor beta chain in context. Antigen unknown. This sample stems from a study of graft-versus-host responses after intestinal transplantation. CDR3 length equals 16 residues. V shed 0 bases, J shed 3 bases, and the junction held 3 bases outside the gene matches. The germline V gene encodes CDR1 MNHNS and CDR2 SASEGT. TCRdb's table, derived via immunoSEQ multiplex PCR, lists solely in-frame clones and lacks some. The sample includes approximately 71,000 clones, around 90% of them seen just once. This sequence was found in a human donor who received an intestinal transplant. The chain joins TRBV6-1 to TRBJ2-3, with 10 nucleotides matching TRBD1. This sample comprised unstimulated CD8+ T cells sorted from spleen or lymph node cells, obtained before intestinal transplant. The CDR3 loop reads CASSEAEGQGTDTQYF. The CDR3 coding sequence is TGTGCCAGCAGTGAAGCGGAGGGACAGGGGACAGATACGCAGTATTTT.